These 15 T cell receptor beta chains share one sample of origin, sequenced in a study of shared clonotypes between healthy human individuals. Clones were read by immunoSEQ multiplex PCR, and TCRdb kept only the in-frame ones, dropping some. The profile shows roughly 480,000 clones, roughly 78% of them singletons. Sample: PBMCs. The receptors shown here come from a woman between 40 and 55 years old in good health. Some clones in this sample may be carry-over from other donors' samples.

V and J are TRBV2 and TRBJ2-7; 10 nucleotides align to TRBD1. This CDR3 comprises 14 residues. Germline loops: CDR1 SNHLY, CDR2 FYNNEI. V shed 6 bases, J shed 4 bases, and the junction held 6 bases outside the gene matches. The CDR3 region has the DNA TGTGCCAGCAGGACAGGGGGCGCAGGATACGAGCAGTACTTC. Translated, it gives CASRTGGAGYEQYF.

There are a few counts of this clone. The rearrangement uses TRBV5-1 and TRBJ1-5; possibly TRBD1 for D (6 bases). Trimming pared 0 bases from V and 1 base from J, leaving 8 bases between. The CDR3 loop spans 15 amino acids. The germline V gene encodes CDR1 SGHRS and CDR2 YFSETQ. The CDR3 is CASSLAGGSNQPQHF. CDR3 nucleotide sequence: TGCGCCAGCAGCTTGGCCGGGGGCAGCAATCAGCCCCAGCATTTT. Full variable domain (remainder filled in from reference TRBV5-1 and TRBJ1-5): KAGVTQTPRYLIKTRGQQVTLSCSPISGHRSVSWYQQTPGQGLQFLFEYFSETQRNKGNFPGRFSGRQFSNSRSEMNVSTLELGDSALYLCASSLAGGSNQPQHFGDGTRLSIL.

J is TRBJ1-2 and V is TRBV5-1; 7 bases align to TRBD1. The length of the CDR3 is 17 residues. Germline V gene data show CDR1 as SGHRS and CDR2 as YFSETQ. V dropped 0 bases and J dropped 4; count of bases not matched to a gene: 12. CDR3 in amino acids: CASSLGPQGQTGYGYTF. CDR3 DNA sequence: TGCGCCAGCAGCTTGGGACCACAGGGGCAAACGGGCTATGGCTACACCTTC.

The rearrangement joins TRBV28 to TRBJ1-1; weak D call: TRBD1 (5 bases). The CDR3 totals 13 residues. The V end lost 6 bases, the J end lost 2 bases, and 10 bases lay between the germline ends. Germline V gene lookup returns CDR1 MDHEN and CDR2 SYDVKM. Here the CDR3 DNA reads TGTGCCAGCAGCTTACAGGAAAACACTGAAGCTTTCTTT. Translating it yields CASSLQENTEAFF.

A few counts support this clone. The chain joins TRBV6-4 to TRBJ2-1; 7 bases fit TRBD2. The CDR3 extends over 16 amino acids. V shed 3 bases and J 4 bases; nucleotides not matched to a gene: 9. Germline CDR1 is MRHNA and CDR2 is SNTAGT. CDR3 sequence: CASSEALAEAYNEQFF. CDR3 in DNA: TGTGCCAGCAGTGAGGCCCTAGCGGAGGCATACAATGAGCAGTTCTTC.

This rearrangement joins TRBV28 to TRBJ1-2, with D hard to call. V was clipped by 1 base and J by 3 bases, with 9 bases between them. The CDR3 runs to 14 residues. Germline assignment: CDR1 MDHEN and CDR2 SYDVKM. CDR3 amino acids: CASSLFPRDYGYTF. CDR3 nucleotides: TGTGCCAGCAGTTTATTTCCTCGGGACTATGGCTACACCTTC.

The DNA for the CDR3 is TGTGCCAGCAGCTTGTTAGCGGGCACTAGCACAGATACGCAGTATTTT. As protein: CASSLLAGTSTDTQYF. The V gene is TRBV5-4, the J gene TRBJ2-3; the match to TRBD2 covers 7 bases. This CDR3 is built from 16 residues. Trimming took 1 base from V and 0 from J; bases not matched to a gene: 5. Germline CDR1 SGHNT, CDR2 YYREEE (reference sequence).

This clone was seen a handful of times. V is TRBV2 and J is TRBJ2-3; D is undetermined. This CDR3 comprises 12 residues. Trimming stripped 6 bases from V and 4 bases from J, with 8 bases between. CDR1 is SNHLY, CDR2 FYNNEI, per germline. The CDR3 DNA reads as TGTGCCAGCAGGCTGATAGCAGATACGCAGTATTTT. It yields the protein CASRLIADTQYF.

There are many counts of this clone. The rearrangement joins TRBV5-4 to TRBJ2-2; TRBD1 aligns across 7 bases. The CDR3 covers 14 residues. The V and J ends lost 4 bases and 8 bases, in that order; junction bases with no gene match: 8. Per germline, CDR1 SGHNT and CDR2 YYREEE (reference sequence). The CDR3 nucleotides read TGTGCCAGCAGCCGCACAGGGGCCGGTGGGGAGCTGTTTTTT. This codes for CASSRTGAGGELFF.

This chain's CDR3 is CAISEQGGGQPQHF. CDR3 nucleotide sequence: TGTGCCATCAGTGAACAGGGAGGCGGCCAGCCCCAGCATTTT. The chain employs TRBV10-3 and TRBJ1-5; tentative D call: TRBD1 (6 bases). The CDR3 totals 14 residues. V was pared by 3 bases and J by 7 bases, with 13 bases between. Germline CDR1 reads ENHRY; CDR2 reads SYGVKD.

This clone appeared once. This chain joins TRBV27 and TRBJ1-1; 11 positions agree with TRBD1. CDR1 MNHEY and CDR2 SMNVEV come from the germline V gene (reference sequence). The CDR3 covers 14 residues. Trimming at V came to 9 bases and at J to 4 bases, leaving 7 bases not matched to a gene. The CDR3 bases are TGTGCCAGTTTAAGGGACAGGGGGGGCACTGAAGCTTTCTTT. Translating it yields CASLRDRGGTEAFF.

The chain employs TRBV4-2 and TRBJ2-7; maybe TRBD2 (6 bases). V shed 1 base and J shed 3 bases, with 16 bases lying between them. CDR3 length: 16 residues. Germline CDR1 is LGHNA and CDR2 is YNFKEQ. The CDR3: CASSQVRASGHYEQYF. The CDR3, as DNA: TGTGCCAGCAGCCAAGTTCGGGCAAGCGGGCACTACGAGCAGTACTTC.

The rearrangement joins TRBV28 to TRBJ2-7, with D perhaps TRBD1 (6 bases). Germline-derived CDR1 and CDR2 are MDHEN and SYDVKM. CDR3 length equals 14 residues. V shed 6 bases and J shed 0 bases, with 12 bases lying between them. The CDR3: CASSYRQDSYEQYF. In DNA, the CDR3 is TGTGCCAGCAGCTATAGACAGGACTCCTACGAGCAGTACTTC.

Only a few counts were recorded for this clone. V and J are TRBV7-2 and TRBJ2-2; perhaps TRBD1 as D (7 bases). Germline CDR1 SGHTA, CDR2 FQGNSA. The CDR3 length is 19 residues. V was clipped by 2 bases and J by 6 bases, with 25 bases between them. In nucleotides, the CDR3 is TGTGCCAGCAGCTTAAGTATTCTTCGGCAGGGGGGTGTGCCCGGGGAGCTGTTTTTT. Translating gives CASSLSILRQGGVPGELFF.

The chain combines TRBV28 with TRBJ2-4; D unresolved. There are 13 residues in the CDR3. The V and J ends lost 8 bases and 1 base respectively, with 9 bases between them. From germline, CDR1 is MDHEN and CDR2 SYDVKM. The CDR3 DNA is TGTGCCAGCGAGGCGCCGGCCAAAAACATTCAGTACTTC. Its protein product is CASEAPAKNIQYF.